The T cell receptor (beta chain) described here comes from a study of patients and donors after allogeneic stem cell transplantation. TCRdb re-analysed the RT-PCR reads in MiXCR, keeping a single row per CDR3 protein. The sample yields around 150,000 distinct CDR3 sequences, 25% to 35% seen once. This clonotype was counted a few times. J lost 5 bases, V lost 6 bases, and 6 bases had no gene match. This CDR3 contains 14 residues. Sequencing was carried out using blood, either unsorted or a sorted T cell fraction (not recorded which). The receptor comes from a human donor who was either an allogeneic HSCT recipient or a stem cell or donor lymphocyte infusion donor (not recorded which). It is not recorded whose cells these are; they may come from a transplant donor. The chain carries TRBV12-3 or TRBV12-4 and TRBJ2-3; TRBD2 matches 9 bases. CDR3 residues: CASSLSGGGDTQYF. The CDR3 region has the DNA TGTGCCAGCAGCCTTAGCGGGGGCGGAGATACGCAGTATTTT.